The entry below describes one TCR beta chain. The antigen remains unidentified. At the time of sampling, donors were nominally healthy, though unrecorded immune exposures were likely. This sample is drawn from a study of cytomegalovirus exposure and HLA in healthy donors. Overall study results and limits: In a later analysis, parvovirus B19, influenza, CMV and Epstein-Barr virus appeared linked to several top co-occurrence clusters. The study flagged about 160 TCR beta chains as cytomegalovirus-associated.

The CDR3 loop spans 12 amino acids. Germline CDR1 MNHNS, CDR2 SASEGT. Trimming stripped 4 bases from V and 5 bases from J, with 6 bases between. A multiplex PCR was run with 60 Vbeta primers and 13 Jbeta primers. Sequencing used immunoSEQ multiplex PCR; TCRdb keeps in-frame clones, though not all of them. Of 75,000 to 90,000 clones in the sample, 70% to 80% were seen once. The clonotype was recovered from a middle-aged man in good health and CMV-seronegative. V usage is TRBV6-1 and J usage is TRBJ1-5, with D tentatively TRBD1 (5 bases). Sequencing input: PBMCs. The CDR3 bases are TGTGCCAGCAGTGGACAGTATCAGCCCCAGCATTTT. Translated: CASSGQYQPQHF.